One TCR beta chain is described in this entry. The same CDR3 also results from other DNA sequences found in this sample. The germline CDR1 and CDR2 sequences are SEHNR and FQNEAQ (reference sequence). V was shortened by 1 base and J by 1 base, with 8 bases between the two germline ends. The CDR3 has 14 amino acids. Original methodology: Reference gene primer amplification gave estimated nucleated cell counts. Some clones are missing from TCRdb's copy, which holds only in-frame ones; the method was immunoSEQ multiplex PCR. V, J and clone size are taken as reported in that table, and D and trimming were inferred from the DNA itself. The repertoire has some 250,000 clones, roughly 90% of them found once; the top ten carry about 0.7%. The sample originates from a study of blood T cell repertoires in COVID-19. About the research overall: Samples representing acute and convalescent COVID-19 were sourced from the United States, Italy and Spain. Sample material is recorded as cDNA or gDNA derived from T cells, B-cell-depleted T cells, or PBMCs.

V usage is TRBV7-9 and J usage is TRBJ2-7; no clear D gene. The TCR sequence derives from a human donor in a cohort sampled during active COVID-19. The sample taken for sequencing was peripheral blood. DNA for the CDR3: TGTGCCAGCAGCTTAGGGGCAGGATCCTACGAGCAGTACTTC. It encodes CASSLGAGSYEQYF.